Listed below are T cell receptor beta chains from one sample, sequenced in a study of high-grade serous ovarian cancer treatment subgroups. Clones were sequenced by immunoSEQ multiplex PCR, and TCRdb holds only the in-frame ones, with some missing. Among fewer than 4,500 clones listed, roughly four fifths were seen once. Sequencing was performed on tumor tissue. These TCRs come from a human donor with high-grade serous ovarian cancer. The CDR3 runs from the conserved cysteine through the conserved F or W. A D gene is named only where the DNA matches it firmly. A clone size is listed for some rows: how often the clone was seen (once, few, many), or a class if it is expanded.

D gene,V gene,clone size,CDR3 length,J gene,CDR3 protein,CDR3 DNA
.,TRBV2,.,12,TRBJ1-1,CASSTGYSEAFF,TGTGCCAGCAGTACAGGGTACTCTGAAGCTTTCTTT
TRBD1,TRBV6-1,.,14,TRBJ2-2,CASSWDRDTGELFF,TGTGCCAGCAGTTGGGACAGGGACACCGGGGAGCTGTTTTTT
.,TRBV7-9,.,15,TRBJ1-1,CASSLAMAEGTEAFF,TGTGCCAGCAGCTTGGCTATGGCCGAGGGGACTGAAGCTTTCTTT
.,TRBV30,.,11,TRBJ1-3,CAWSGISTIYF,TGTGCCTGGAGTGGCATTAGCACCATATATTTT
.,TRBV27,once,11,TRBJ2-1,CASLRGGEQFF,TGTGCCAGCCTCAGAGGCGGTGAGCAGTTCTTC
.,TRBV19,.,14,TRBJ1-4,CASSIRGDGEKLFF,TGTGCCAGTAGTATTCGGGGGGACGGCGAAAAACTGTTTTTT
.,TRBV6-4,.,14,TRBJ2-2,CASSAGQFAGELFF,TGTGCCAGCAGTGCTGGACAGTTTGCCGGGGAGCTGTTTTTT
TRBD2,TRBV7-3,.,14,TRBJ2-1,CASSSLAGNGEQFF,TGTGCCAGCAGCTCACTAGCGGGCAACGGTGAGCAGTTCTTC
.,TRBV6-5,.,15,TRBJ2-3,CASSSQDGSQRTQYF,TGTGCCAGCAGTTCGCAGGACGGCTCACAGAGGACGCAGTATTTT
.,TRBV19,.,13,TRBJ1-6,CASKNSRHSPLHF,TGTGCCAGTAAGAACAGCCGACATTCACCCCTCCACTTT
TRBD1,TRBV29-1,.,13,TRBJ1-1,CSVETGGDTEAFF,TGCAGCGTTGAAACAGGGGGGGACACTGAAGCTTTCTTT
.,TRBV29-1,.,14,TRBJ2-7,CSVVTPGATYEQYF,TGCAGCGTTGTTACCCCGGGAGCCACCTACGAGCAGTACTTC
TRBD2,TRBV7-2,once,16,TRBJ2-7,CASSGTGGPPAYEQYF,TGTGCCAGCAGCGGAACGGGGGGGCCACCCGCCTACGAGCAGTACTTC
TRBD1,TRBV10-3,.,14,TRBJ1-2,CAIRRTGENYGYTF,TGTGCCATCAGGCGGACAGGGGAAAACTATGGCTACACCTTC
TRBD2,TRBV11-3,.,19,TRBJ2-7,CASSSLRTSGGESSYEQYF,TGTGCCAGCAGCTCCCTCCGGACTAGCGGGGGGGAGAGCTCCTACGAGCAGTACTTC
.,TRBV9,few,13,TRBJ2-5,CASSGSRGETQYF,TGTGCCAGCAGCGGCAGTCGTGGAGAGACCCAGTACTTC
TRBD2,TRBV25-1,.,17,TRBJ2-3,CASSEKETSGPYDTQYF,TGTGCCAGCAGTGAGAAAGAGACTAGCGGCCCTTATGATACGCAGTATTTT
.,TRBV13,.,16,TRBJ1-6,CASSRGPRVDNSPLHF,TGTGCCAGCAGCCGGGGCCCCAGGGTCGATAATTCACCCCTCCACTTT
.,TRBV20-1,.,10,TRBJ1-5,CSAMYQPQHF,TGCAGTGCTATGTATCAGCCCCAGCATTTT
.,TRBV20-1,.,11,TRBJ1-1,CSAPTVPEAFF,TGCAGTGCTCCGACAGTCCCTGAAGCTTTCTTT
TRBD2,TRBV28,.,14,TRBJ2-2,CASKPGLITGELFF,TGTGCCAGCAAGCCGGGACTAATCACCGGGGAGCTGTTTTTT
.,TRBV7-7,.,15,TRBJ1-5,CASTPRQGSNQPQHF,TGTGCTAGCACCCCGAGGCAGGGAAGCAATCAGCCCCAGCATTTT
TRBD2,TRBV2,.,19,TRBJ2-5,CASSETSGTSIRTLGTQYF,TGTGCCAGCAGTGAAACCTCCGGGACTAGTATTAGGACGTTGGGGACCCAGTACTTC
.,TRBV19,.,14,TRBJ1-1,CASRKLGGNTEAFF,TGTGCCAGCAGGAAATTGGGCGGGAACACTGAAGCTTTCTTT
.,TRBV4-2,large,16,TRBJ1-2,CASSHTPGEGKYGYTF,TGTGCCAGCAGCCACACTCCCGGGGAGGGAAAATATGGCTACACCTTC
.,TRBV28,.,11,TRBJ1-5,CASKGNQPQHF,TGTGCCAGCAAGGGCAATCAGCCCCAGCATTTT
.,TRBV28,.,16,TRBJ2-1,CASSFSSGQGSYEQFF,TGTGCCAGCAGTTTCTCCTCGGGGCAGGGGAGCTATGAGCAGTTCTTC
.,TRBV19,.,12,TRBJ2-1,CASTPSVGEQFF,TGTGCCAGTACCCCTAGCGTAGGTGAGCAGTTCTTC
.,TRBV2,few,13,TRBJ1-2,CASTRSADYGYTF,TGTGCCAGCACCAGGTCCGCGGACTATGGCTACACCTTC
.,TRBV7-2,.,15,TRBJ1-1,CASSFVGLRATEAFF,TGTGCCAGCAGCTTCGTCGGGCTCCGGGCCACTGAAGCTTTCTTT
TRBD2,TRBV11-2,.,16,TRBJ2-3,CASSLAERGGTDTQYF,TGTGCCAGCAGCTTAGCTGAACGGGGGGGCACAGATACGCAGTATTTT
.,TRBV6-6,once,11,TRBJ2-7,CASSQLHEQYF,TGTGCCAGCAGTCAACTACACGAGCAGTACTTC
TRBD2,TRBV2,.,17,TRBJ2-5,CASSPVGTSGGEETQYF,TGTGCCAGCAGCCCGGTCGGGACTAGCGGGGGGGAAGAGACCCAGTACTTC
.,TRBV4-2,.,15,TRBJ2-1,CASSQGGGAYNEQFF,TGTGCCAGCAGCCAAGGCGGGGGCGCCTACAATGAGCAGTTCTTC
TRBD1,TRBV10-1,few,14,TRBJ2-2,CASSRTGDTGELFF,TGCGCCAGCAGTAGGACAGGGGATACCGGGGAGCTGTTTTTT
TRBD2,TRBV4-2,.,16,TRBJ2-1,CASSQERGGVYNEQFF,TGTGCCAGCAGCCAAGAGCGCGGGGGGGTCTACAATGAGCAGTTCTTC
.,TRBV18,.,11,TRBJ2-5,CASRSQETQYF,TGTGCTTCGAGGTCCCAAGAGACCCAGTACTTC
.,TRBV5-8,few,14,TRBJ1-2,CASSPEWGTSYYTF,TGTGCCAGCAGCCCGGAGTGGGGAACTTCCTATTACACCTTC
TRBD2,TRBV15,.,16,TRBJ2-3,CATSRTSRRGADTQYF,TGTGCCACCAGCAGGACTAGCAGGCGGGGTGCAGATACGCAGTATTTT
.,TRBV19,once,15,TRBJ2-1,CASRVGVNSYNEQFF,TGTGCCAGTAGGGTCGGGGTCAACTCCTACAATGAGCAGTTCTTC
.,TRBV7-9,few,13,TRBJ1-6,CASSFTGAPPLHF,TGTGCCAGCAGCTTCACAGGCGCGCCACCCCTCCACTTT